This T cell receptor beta chain was observed in a study of T cell clones after liver transplantation. Across the whole study: Apart from three HCV-positive recipients, transplants were for non-autoimmune, non-viral reasons.

Notes on the study in general: The donor-reactive repertoire was only partly measurable in a couple of subjects, lacking donor cells. Conclusions were preliminary, with small, heterogeneous patient groups. Donor-reactive sequences fell more than third party-reactive ones, suggesting partial deletion.

The data were produced by immunoSEQ multiplex PCR, yet TCRdb's version contains in-frame clones alone and is incomplete. The sample lists 40,000 to 55,000 clones, approximately 71% occurring once. Concerning this clone itself: Its antigen is as yet unknown.

The CDR3 totals 15 residues. Deletions cut 4 bases from V and 0 bases from J, with 10 bases between. In germline, CDR1 is SGHNT, CDR2 YENEEA. The sample was CD4+ T cells from blood, taken approximately 54 months after liver transplant. The TCR was taken from a human patient who received a liver transplant. A share of the T cells may be of graft donor origin. V gene TRBV11-3 combines with J gene TRBJ2-1; no reliable D call. CDR3 sequence (DNA): TGTGCCAGCAGCTCATTGGAGAGCTCCTACAATGAGCAGTTCTTC. Its translation: CASSSLESSYNEQFF.